This TCR beta chain is from a study of siplizumab effects on memory and regulatory T cells. The method was immunoSEQ multiplex PCR; TCRdb's version includes in-frame clones alone and lacks a portion of them. Of 95,000 to 100,000 clones listed, 80% to 95% are singletons. Study observations and caveats: For siplizumab cultures, the suppressive function of their proliferating Tregs was not confirmed. Memory cells seemed less diverse than naive T cells, which seemed major alloresponse contributors.

CDR1 LNHDA and CDR2 SQIVND come from the germline V gene (reference sequence). After removal of 4 bases from V and 5 bases from J, the junction contained 6 bases not matched to a gene. The CDR3 has 15 residues. About this clone itself: The target antigen is unknown.

The clonotype comes from a human donor in good health. The sequenced sample consisted of non-Treg CD4+ T cells sorted from blood. J is TRBJ2-1 and V is TRBV19, with 9 bases identical to TRBD1. CDR3 DNA: TGTGCCAGTAGTACGGGGACAGGGCCCCACAATGAGCAGTTCTTC. Its translation is CASSTGTGPHNEQFF.